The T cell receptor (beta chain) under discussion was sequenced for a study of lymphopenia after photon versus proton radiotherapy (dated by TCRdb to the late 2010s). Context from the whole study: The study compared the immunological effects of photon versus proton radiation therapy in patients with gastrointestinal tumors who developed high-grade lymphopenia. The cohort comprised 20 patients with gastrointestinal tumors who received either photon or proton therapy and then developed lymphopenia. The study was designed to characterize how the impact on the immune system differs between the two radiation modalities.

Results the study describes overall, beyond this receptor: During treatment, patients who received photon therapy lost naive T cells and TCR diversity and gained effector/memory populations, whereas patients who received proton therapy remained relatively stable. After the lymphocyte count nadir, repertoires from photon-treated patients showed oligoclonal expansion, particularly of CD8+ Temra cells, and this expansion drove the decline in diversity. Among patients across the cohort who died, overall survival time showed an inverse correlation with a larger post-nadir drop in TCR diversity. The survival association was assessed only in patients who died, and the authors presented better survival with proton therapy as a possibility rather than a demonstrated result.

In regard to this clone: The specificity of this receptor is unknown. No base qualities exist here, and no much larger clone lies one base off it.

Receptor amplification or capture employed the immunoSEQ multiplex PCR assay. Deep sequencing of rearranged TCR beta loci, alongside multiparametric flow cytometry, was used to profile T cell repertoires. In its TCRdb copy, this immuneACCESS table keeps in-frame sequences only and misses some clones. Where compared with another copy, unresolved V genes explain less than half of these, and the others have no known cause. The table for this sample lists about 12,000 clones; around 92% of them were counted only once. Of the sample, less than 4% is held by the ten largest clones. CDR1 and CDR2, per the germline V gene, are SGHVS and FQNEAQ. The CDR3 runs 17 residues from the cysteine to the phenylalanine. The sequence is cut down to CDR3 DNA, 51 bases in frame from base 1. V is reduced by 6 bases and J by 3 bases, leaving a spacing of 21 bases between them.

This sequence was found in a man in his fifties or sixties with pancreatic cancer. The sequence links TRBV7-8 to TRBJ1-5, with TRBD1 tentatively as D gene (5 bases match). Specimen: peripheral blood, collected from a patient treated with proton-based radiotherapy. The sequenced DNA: TGTGCCAGCAGTTTTATAGCCACCCGGGACCCCAATCAGCCCCAGCATTTT. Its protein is CASSFIATRDPNQPQHF.